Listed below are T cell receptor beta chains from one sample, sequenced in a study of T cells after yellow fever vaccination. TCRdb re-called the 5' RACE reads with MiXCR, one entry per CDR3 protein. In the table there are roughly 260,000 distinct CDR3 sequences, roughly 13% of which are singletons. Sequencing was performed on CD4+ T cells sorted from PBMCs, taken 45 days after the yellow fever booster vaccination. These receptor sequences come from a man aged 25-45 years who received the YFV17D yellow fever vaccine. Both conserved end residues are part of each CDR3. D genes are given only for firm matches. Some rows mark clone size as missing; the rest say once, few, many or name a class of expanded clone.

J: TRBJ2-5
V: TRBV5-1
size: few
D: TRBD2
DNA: TGCGCCAGCAGCTTGGCCCCTAGCGGCCAAGAGACCCAGTACTTC
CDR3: CASSLAPSGQETQYF

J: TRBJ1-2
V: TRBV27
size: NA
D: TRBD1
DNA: TGTGCCAGCCGACTTAGCACCCAGGGGGCCTATGGCTACACCTTC
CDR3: CASRLSTQGAYGYTF

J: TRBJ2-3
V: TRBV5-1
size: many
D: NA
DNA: TGCGCCAGCAGCTTACAGGGACGCACAGATACGCAGTATTTT
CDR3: CASSLQGRTDTQYF

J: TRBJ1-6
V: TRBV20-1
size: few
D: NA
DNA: TGCAGTGCTAGAGAGAGGAGCTCCTATAATTCACCCCTCCACTTT
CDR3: CSARERSSYNSPLHF

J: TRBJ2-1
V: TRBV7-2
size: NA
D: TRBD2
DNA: TGTGCCAGCAGCTTTGCCGGGACTAGTCCATACAATGAGCAGTTCTTC
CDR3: CASSFAGTSPYNEQFF

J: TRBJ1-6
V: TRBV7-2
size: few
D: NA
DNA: TGTGCCAGCAGCTTAGATGGGATCTCACCCCTCCACTTT
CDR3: CASSLDGISPLHF

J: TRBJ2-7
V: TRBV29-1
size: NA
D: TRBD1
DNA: TGCAGCGTTGTCAGGACAGGGTCCTACGAGCAGTACTTC
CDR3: CSVVRTGSYEQYF

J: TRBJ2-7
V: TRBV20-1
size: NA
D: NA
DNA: TGCAGTGCCGGGGGATCTCCGATTTACGAGCAGTACTTC
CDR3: CSAGGSPIYEQYF

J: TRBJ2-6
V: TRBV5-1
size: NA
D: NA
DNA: TGCGCCAGCAGCTTTAGAACGGGCTCTGGGGCCAACGTCCTGACTTTC
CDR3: CASSFRTGSGANVLTF

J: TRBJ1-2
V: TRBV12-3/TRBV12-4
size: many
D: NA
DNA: TGTGCCAGCAGTTCCGCGCTTACCTCTGGCTACACCTTC
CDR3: CASSSALTSGYTF

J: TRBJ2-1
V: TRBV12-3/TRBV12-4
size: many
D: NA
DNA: TGTGCCAGCAGCCTCTACAATGAGCAGTTCTTC
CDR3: CASSLYNEQFF

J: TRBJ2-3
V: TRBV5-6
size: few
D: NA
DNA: TGTGCCAGCAGCCGGGGCTCCGCCTTATGGACAGATACGCAGTATTTT
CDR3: CASSRGSALWTDTQYF

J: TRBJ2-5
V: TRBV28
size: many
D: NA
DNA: TGTGCCAGCAAAGTAGGAGACATGGTTGGGGAGACCCAGTACTTC
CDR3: CASKVGDMVGETQYF

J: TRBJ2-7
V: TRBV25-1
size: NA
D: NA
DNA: TGTGCCAGCAGTGAATATGGGGCGTACGTCCCCGAGCAGTACTTC
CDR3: CASSEYGAYVPEQYF

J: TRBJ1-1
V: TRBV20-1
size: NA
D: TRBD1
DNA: TGCAGTGCTCGACAGGGAGTCAACACTGAAGCTTTCTTT
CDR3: CSARQGVNTEAFF

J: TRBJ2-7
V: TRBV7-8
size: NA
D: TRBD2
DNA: TGTGCCAGCAGCATAATAGCGGGGAGCTCCTACGAGCAGTACTTC
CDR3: CASSIIAGSSYEQYF

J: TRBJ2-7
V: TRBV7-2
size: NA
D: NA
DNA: TGTGCCAGCAGCCCGGGAGTTTCGGGCGAGCAGTACTTC
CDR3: CASSPGVSGEQYF

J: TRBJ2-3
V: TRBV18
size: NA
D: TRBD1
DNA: TGTGCCAGCTCAACCGACAGGGTTGCAGATACGCAGTATTTT
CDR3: CASSTDRVADTQYF

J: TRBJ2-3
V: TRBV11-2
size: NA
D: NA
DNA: TGTGCCAGCAGCTTAGGCCAGGCGACAGCACTCACAGATACGCAGTATTTT
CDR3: CASSLGQATALTDTQYF

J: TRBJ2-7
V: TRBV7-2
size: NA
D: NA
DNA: TGTGCCAGCAGCTCCTCCGGGACCCGCTCTGAGCAGTACTTC
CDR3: CASSSSGTRSEQYF

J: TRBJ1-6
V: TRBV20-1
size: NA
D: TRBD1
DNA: TGCAGTGCCCTACCAAGGACAGGGCTAGTCAATTCACCCCTCCACTTT
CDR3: CSALPRTGLVNSPLHF

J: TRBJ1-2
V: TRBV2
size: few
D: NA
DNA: TGTGCCAGCAGTGGGGGGCCAGGGTACTATGGCTACACCTTC
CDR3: CASSGGPGYYGYTF

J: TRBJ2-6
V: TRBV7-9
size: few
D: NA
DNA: TGTGCCAGCAGCCCCCCGGGTGTAACCTCTGGGGCCAACGTCCTGACTTTC
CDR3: CASSPPGVTSGANVLTF

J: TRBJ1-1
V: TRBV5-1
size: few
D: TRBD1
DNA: TGCGCCAGCAGCTTGCGGGACAGCCTGAACACTGAAGCTTTCTTT
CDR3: CASSLRDSLNTEAFF

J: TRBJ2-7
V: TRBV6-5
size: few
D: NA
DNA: TGTGCCAGCAGTTCCACAGTCGACGAGCAGTACTTC
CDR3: CASSSTVDEQYF

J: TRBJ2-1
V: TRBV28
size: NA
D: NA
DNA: TGTGCCAGCAGTTTAGCAGGGGTGGGTGAGCAGTTCTTC
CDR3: CASSLAGVGEQFF

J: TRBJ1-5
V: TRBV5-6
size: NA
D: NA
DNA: TGTGCCAGCAGCTTGAGACGGATTACAAATACCAATCAGCCCCAGCATTTT
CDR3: CASSLRRITNTNQPQHF

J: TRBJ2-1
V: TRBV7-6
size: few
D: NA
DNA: TGTGCCAGCAGCTTAGTTTCGGTGGGAGCGCTGAATGAGCAGTTCTTC
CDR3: CASSLVSVGALNEQFF

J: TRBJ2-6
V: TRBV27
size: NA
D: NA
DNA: TGTGCCAGCAGCCCAGAGTCTGGGTTACGGGGGGCCAACGTCCTGACTTTC
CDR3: CASSPESGLRGANVLTF

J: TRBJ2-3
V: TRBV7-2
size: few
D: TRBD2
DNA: TGTGCCAGCAGTACGTTGGGGCCCGGGGGGGTCACAGATACGCAGTATTTT
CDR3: CASSTLGPGGVTDTQYF

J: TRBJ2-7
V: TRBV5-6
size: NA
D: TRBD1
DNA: TGTGCCAGCAGCAAAGGACAGGTGCCCTCCTACGAGCAGTACTTC
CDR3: CASSKGQVPSYEQYF

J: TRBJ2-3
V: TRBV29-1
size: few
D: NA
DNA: TGCAGCGTGGGAGCGGCAGATACGCAGTATTTT
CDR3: CSVGAADTQYF

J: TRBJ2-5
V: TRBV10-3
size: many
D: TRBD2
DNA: TGTGCCATCAGTGAGTCCAGCGGGGGGGAGACCCAGTACTTC
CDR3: CAISESSGGETQYF

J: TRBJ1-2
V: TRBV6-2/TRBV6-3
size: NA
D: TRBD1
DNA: TGTGCCAGCAGTCGGACAGGGAAGGACTATGGCTACACCTTC
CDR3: CASSRTGKDYGYTF

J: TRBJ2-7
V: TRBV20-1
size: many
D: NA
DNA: TGCAGTGCTAGAGGGGTAGGGGCCGACGACGAGCAGTACTTC
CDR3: CSARGVGADDEQYF

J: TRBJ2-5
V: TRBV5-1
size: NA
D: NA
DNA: TGCGCCAGCAGCCTGACCCGACAAGAGACCCAGTACTTC
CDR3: CASSLTRQETQYF

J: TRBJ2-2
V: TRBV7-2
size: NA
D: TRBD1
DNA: TGTGCCAGCAGCCCAGGACAGGTGAACACCGGGGAGCTGTTTTTT
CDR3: CASSPGQVNTGELFF

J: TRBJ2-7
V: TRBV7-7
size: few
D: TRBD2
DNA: TGTGCTAGCAGCTTTTTAAGAACTAGCGGGAGTATCAACGAGCAGTACTTC
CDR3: CASSFLRTSGSINEQYF

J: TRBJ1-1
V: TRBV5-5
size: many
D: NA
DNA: TGTGCCAGCAGCTGGGATGGGGACACTGAAGCTTTCTTT
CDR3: CASSWDGDTEAFF

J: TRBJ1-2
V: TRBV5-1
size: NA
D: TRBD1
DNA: TGCGCCAGCAGCTTGGGACAGGGGGCTCTCGGCTACACCTTC
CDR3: CASSLGQGALGYTF

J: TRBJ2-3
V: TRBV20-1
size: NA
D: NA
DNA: TGCAGTGCTAGGAGAGGGCGGGTGAGCGGGAGCACAGATACGCAGTATTTT
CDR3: CSARRGRVSGSTDTQYF

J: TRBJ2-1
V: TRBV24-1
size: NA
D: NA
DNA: TGTGCCACCAGTGATTTACAGGGAACAACGACCAATGAGCAGTTCTTC
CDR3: CATSDLQGTTTNEQFF

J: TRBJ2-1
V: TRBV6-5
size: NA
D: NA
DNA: TGTGCCAGCGTTTGGCTTCCATTGTCCGAGAGGGATGAGCAGTTCTTC
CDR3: CASVWLPLSERDEQFF

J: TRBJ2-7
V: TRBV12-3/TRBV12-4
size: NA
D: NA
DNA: TGTGCCAGCAGCCCGGGGCCTCGCGAGCAGTACTTC
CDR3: CASSPGPREQYF

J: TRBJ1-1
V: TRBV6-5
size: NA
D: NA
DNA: TGTGCCAGCAGTTACTCGAGGTCCCAGCCAGCCGCTTTCTTT
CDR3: CASSYSRSQPAAFF

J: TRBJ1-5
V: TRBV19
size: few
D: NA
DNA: TGTGCCAGTAGTATAGTGTGGCTGCTTAGCAATCAGCCCCAGCATTTT
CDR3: CASSIVWLLSNQPQHF

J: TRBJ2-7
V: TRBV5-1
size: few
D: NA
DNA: TGCGCCAGCAGCAAGACCGGACGGGAAGAGCAGTACTTC
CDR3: CASSKTGREEQYF

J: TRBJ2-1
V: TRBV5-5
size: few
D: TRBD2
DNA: TGTGCCAGCAGCTTGCTTAGCGGGACGTACAATGAGCAGTTCTTC
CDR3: CASSLLSGTYNEQFF

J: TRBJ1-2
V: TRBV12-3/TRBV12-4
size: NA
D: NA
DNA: TGTGCCAGCGGCCACAGGGTGTGGGCTAACTATGGCTACACCTTC
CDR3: CASGHRVWANYGYTF

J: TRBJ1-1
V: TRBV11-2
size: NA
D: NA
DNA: TGTGCCAGCAGGCGTAGAGGGAACACTGAAGCTTTCTTT
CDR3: CASRRRGNTEAFF

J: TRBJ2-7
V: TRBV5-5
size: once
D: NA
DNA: TGTGCCAGCAGCGCTCAGGTGGCCTACGAGCAGTACTTC
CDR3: CASSAQVAYEQYF

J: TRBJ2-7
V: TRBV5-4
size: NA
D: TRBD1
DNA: TGTGCCAGCAGCTTTCGACAGGGGGGCGCCTACGAGCAGTACTTC
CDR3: CASSFRQGGAYEQYF